These T cell receptor beta chains were read from a single sample in a study of sequential checkpoint blockade in melanoma. The assay was immunoSEQ multiplex PCR, and TCRdb's table has in-frame clones only and misses some. The profile shows some 19,000 clones, more than 55% of them singletons. The sample here was CD8+ T cells sorted from blood (inferred from file names), taken from a patient given nivolumab and ipilimumab in sequence. The receptors were sampled from a human donor with melanoma. CDR3s include the opening cysteine and the closing phenylalanine or tryptophan. Fields, in order: V gene, D gene, clone size, J gene, CDR3 DNA, CDR3 protein. The D gene is left open where the match is weak. Size values are once, few and many counts, or a class for expanded clones, and some rows have none.

TRBV10-3,-,-,TRBJ1-2,TGTGCCATCAAAATTGGCGGTTACTATGGCTACACCTTC,CAIKIGGYYGYTF
TRBV6-5,TRBD2,-,TRBJ2-1,TGTGCCAGCAGTCCGAGCGGGAGCTCCTACAATGAGCAGTTCTTC,CASSPSGSSYNEQFF
TRBV13,TRBD1,-,TRBJ2-5,TGTGCCAGCAGCTTAGCCGACAGGGGGCGTGAGACCCAGTACTTC,CASSLADRGRETQYF
TRBV7-3,TRBD1,-,TRBJ1-5,TGTGCCAGCAGCTACGTTTCCTTGGACAGGCGTGTGGGTAGCAATCAGCCCCAGCATTTT,CASSYVSLDRRVGSNQPQHF
TRBV6-1,-,few,TRBJ1-2,TGTGCCAGCAGTGGGACACCGGACTATGGCTACACCTTC,CASSGTPDYGYTF
TRBV27,TRBD2,-,TRBJ2-2,TGTGCCAGCAGTTTACTAGCGGGAGGGGGGAACACCGGGGAGCTGTTTTTT,CASSLLAGGGNTGELFF
TRBV7-3,TRBD2,-,TRBJ2-7,TGTGCCAGCAGCTTAAGGGGAGGGTACCGGGAAGAGCAGTACTTC,CASSLRGGYREEQYF
TRBV4-2,TRBD2,once,TRBJ2-1,TGTGCCAGCAGTCTCTATAGCGGGCTCTACAATGAGCAGTTCTTC,CASSLYSGLYNEQFF
TRBV4-1,TRBD1,few,TRBJ2-7,TGCGCCAGCAGCCAAGGTGGGACAGGAAGTATCTACGAGCAGTACTTC,CASSQGGTGSIYEQYF
TRBV28,TRBD1,-,TRBJ2-7,TGTGCCAGCAGTTTATCCGGGACAGTGCAGTACTTC,CASSLSGTVQYF
TRBV4-3,TRBD2,-,TRBJ2-1,TGCGCCAGCAGCCAAGGAACTAGCGGGAGCTCCTACAATGAGCAGTTCTTC,CASSQGTSGSSYNEQFF
TRBV27,-,-,TRBJ2-7,TGTGCCAGCAAAACAGGGAATTCCTACGAGCAGTACTTC,CASKTGNSYEQYF